Each of the 25 T cell receptor beta chains below was sequenced from the same sample in a study of blood T cell repertoires in COVID-19. The assay was immunoSEQ multiplex PCR, and TCRdb's table has in-frame clones only and misses some. Of about 74,000 clones listed, around 85% are singletons. Sequenced: peripheral blood. These TCRs come from a man between 45 and 60 years old with acute or convalescent COVID-19.

This clone was seen just once. The chain couples TRBV5-1 to TRBJ2-7, with 7 nucleotides matching TRBD1. Germline V gene sequence: CDR1 SGHRS, CDR2 YFSETQ. The CDR3 totals 14 residues. J was trimmed by 3 bases and V by 0 bases; bases with no gene match: 3. CDR3 sequence: CASSLEGGIYEQYF. CDR3 sequence (DNA): TGCGCCAGCAGCTTGGAAGGGGGCATCTACGAGCAGTACTTC.

The chain combines TRBV6-1 with TRBJ2-4; 11 bases match TRBD2. The junction had 14 bases not matched to a gene; V was cut back by 4 bases and J by 0 bases. The V gene's germline CDR1 is MNHNS and CDR2 SASEGT. This CDR3 is built from 20 residues. DNA for the CDR3: TGTGCCAGCAGTGCTGCCCTAGCGGGGGGAGTGGTAAAAGCCAAAAACATTCAGTACTTC. It encodes CASSAALAGGVVKAKNIQYF.

In this sample, this clone turned up a few times. The V gene is TRBV9, the J gene TRBJ2-3, with D possibly matching TRBD2 (5 bases). The V end lost 3 bases, the J end lost 1 base, and 9 bases lay between the germline ends. CDR1 and CDR2 from the germline V gene are SGDLS and YYNGEE. This CDR3 region has 14 residues. In nucleotides, the CDR3 is TGTGCCAGCAGCGATCCGAGGGGCACAGATACGCAGTATTTT. Translating it yields CASSDPRGTDTQYF. Drawing the rest from reference TRBV9 and TRBJ2-3, the complete variable domain is DSGVTQTPKHLITATGQRVTLRCSPRSGDLSVYWYQQSLDQGLQFLIQYYNGEERAKGNILERFSAQQFPDLHSELNLSSLELGDSALYFCASSDPRGTDTQYFGPGTRLTVL.

Note on this clone: Different DNA sequences within this sample yield the same CDR3. The V call is TRBV5-1, the J call TRBJ2-7, with no clear D. V lost 0 bases to trimming and J lost 0 bases, with 7 bases between them. In germline, CDR1 is SGHRS, CDR2 YFSETQ. This CDR3 is 14 amino acids long. CDR3 sequence: CASSLAVGSYEQYV. The DNA for the CDR3 is TGCGCCAGCAGCTTGGCCGTCGGCTCCTACGAGCAGTACGTC.

The chain has TRBV7-2 and TRBJ2-3, with 7 bases matching TRBD2. CDR3 length: 14 amino acids. CDR1 and CDR2 (germline): SGHTA, FQGNSA. The V gene end was trimmed by 5 bases and the J gene end by 5 bases; junction bases not matched to a gene: 7. The CDR3 region is CASSTGLNIDTQYF. CDR3 coding DNA: TGTGCCAGCAGCACGGGACTAAATATAGATACGCAGTATTTT.

V is TRBV6-6 and J is TRBJ2-7; TRBD1 agrees at 7 bases. Germline CDR1 reads MNHNY; CDR2 reads SVGAGI (reference sequence). Losses at the gene ends were 7 bases for V and 0 bases for J; bases not matched to a gene: 6. The CDR3 sequence is 14 residues long. The CDR3 sequence is CASKAGQVSYEQYF. CDR3 nucleotide sequence: TGTGCCAGCAAAGCCGGACAGGTCTCCTACGAGCAGTACTTC.

The chain carries TRBV9 and TRBJ2-1, with a tentative D call TRBD1 (5 bases). Germline CDR1 SGDLS, CDR2 YYNGEE. The CDR3 runs to 17 residues. Trimming cost V 0 bases and J 0 bases, with 13 bases left between them. CDR3 DNA: TGTGCCAGCAGCGTAGGAGTGGGGCAAAACTCCTACAATGAGCAGTTCTTC. Its translation: CASSVGVGQNSYNEQFF.

The genes are TRBV6-2 or TRBV6-3 and TRBJ1-2; perhaps TRBD1 as D (5 bases). The CDR3 consists of 14 residues. Deletions cut 4 bases from V and 7 bases from J, with 16 bases between. Germline CDR1 MNHEY, CDR2 SVGEGT. This chain's CDR3 is CASSSVQGLSGYTF. CDR3 sequence (DNA): TGTGCCAGCAGTTCGGTGCAGGGTTTAAGTGGCTACACCTTC.

This chain connects TRBV7-6 to TRBJ2-2; TRBD1 matches 9 bases. Germline trimming cut 3 bases from V and 4 bases from J; bases unmatched to any gene: 3. This CDR3 region has 15 residues. CDR1 is SGHVS, CDR2 FNYEAQ, per germline. CDR3 bases: TGTGCCAGCAGCTTTGGGACAGGGATCACCGGGGAGCTGTTTTTT. It is translated as CASSFGTGITGELFF.

The J gene is TRBJ1-1, the V gene TRBV15, with 9 bases aligning to TRBD1. The trim removed 8 bases at V and 6 bases at J, leaving 10 bases unmatched. Germline loops: CDR1 LNHNV, CDR2 YYDKDF (reference sequence). CDR3 length: 14 amino acids. CDR3 residues: CATVRDRVVAEAFF. CDR3 nucleotides: TGTGCCACCGTCCGGGACAGGGTTGTCGCTGAAGCTTTCTTT.

The V gene is TRBV15, the J gene TRBJ1-3; no clear D. This CDR3 region has 17 residues. Trimming removed 0 bases from V and 2 bases from J, with 14 bases in between. CDR1 and CDR2 from the germline V gene are LNHNV and YYDKDF (reference sequence). Written as DNA, the CDR3 is TGTGCCACCAGCAGAGAGGGCAGGCTTATCGCTGGAAACACCATATATTTT. Translation gives CATSREGRLIAGNTIYF.

J is TRBJ2-2 and V is TRBV25-1, with 8 bases that match TRBD2. V gave up 6 bases and J gave up 8 bases; unmatched junction bases: 20. CDR3 length equals 18 residues. Per the germline V gene, CDR1 is MGHDK and CDR2 is SYGVNS. CDR3 in amino acids: CASRRDGGANGNRGELFF. The CDR3 DNA reads as TGTGCCAGCAGGAGGGACGGGGGGGCTAACGGAAATCGAGGGGAGCTGTTTTTT.

The chain links TRBV9 to TRBJ1-1, with D unclear. CDR1 SGDLS and CDR2 YYNGEE come from the germline V gene. The CDR3 is 16 residues long. The V end lost 0 bases, the J end lost 0 bases, and 12 bases lay between the germline ends. The chain's CDR3 is CASSVEGGTMNTEAFF. In DNA form, the CDR3 reads TGTGCCAGCAGCGTAGAAGGCGGAACCATGAACACTGAAGCTTTCTTT. Filled out from reference TRBV9 and TRBJ1-1, the complete variable domain reads DSGVTQTPKHLITATGQRVTLRCSPRSGDLSVYWYQQSLDQGLQFLIQYYNGEERAKGNILERFSAQQFPDLHSELNLSSLELGDSALYFCASSVEGGTMNTEAFFGQGTRLTVV.

J is TRBJ2-4 and V is TRBV6-5; perhaps TRBD1 as D (6 bases). V gave up 6 bases and J gave up 2 bases, with 11 bases separating them. The V gene's germline CDR1 is MNHEY and CDR2 SVGAGI. The CDR3 contains 14 residues. CDR3 DNA sequence: TGTGCCAGCAGCCGGGACACCTCCAAAAACATTCAGTACTTC. This codes for CASSRDTSKNIQYF.

DNA of the CDR3: TGTGCTAGTGGTTTGGTATCAGGGGGCCTTGGGGAGACCCAGTACTTC. This gives the protein CASGLVSGGLGETQYF. This sequence joins TRBV12-5 and TRBJ2-5; 8 bases are shared with TRBD1. Looked up from germline, CDR1 is LGHNT and CDR2 is FRNRAP. CDR3 length equals 16 residues. J lost 5 bases, V lost 0 bases, and 8 bases had no gene match.

V is TRBV10-2 and J is TRBJ1-5; D is uncertain. Germline V gene lookup returns CDR1 WSHSY and CDR2 SAAADI. The CDR3 totals 13 residues. V was shortened by 5 bases and J by 0 bases, with 5 bases between the two germline ends. The DNA for the CDR3 is TGCGCCAGCAGTCGGTATAGCAATCAGCCCCAGCATTTT. Protein sequence: CASSRYSNQPQHF.

The chain recombines TRBV9 with TRBJ1-1; 7 bases are shared with TRBD1. From germline, CDR1 is SGDLS and CDR2 YYNGEE. The trim removed 4 bases at V and 5 bases at J, leaving 8 bases unmatched. The CDR3 totals 14 residues. The CDR3 loop reads CASSLSGGRTEAFF. CDR3 coding DNA: TGTGCCAGCAGCCTCTCAGGGGGGCGGACTGAAGCTTTCTTT.

The V gene is TRBV25-1, the J gene TRBJ1-1; D is possibly TRBD1 (5 bases). V was pared by 1 base and J by 6 bases, with 15 bases between. There are 15 residues in the CDR3. The germline gives CDR1 MGHDK, CDR2 SYGVNS. The CDR3 loop reads CASSESGERAAEAFF. The CDR3 DNA sequence: TGTGCCAGCAGTGAATCGGGGGAACGGGCCGCTGAAGCTTTCTTT.

This chain links TRBV29-1 with TRBJ1-6; tentatively, D is TRBD1 (5 bases). V lost 6 bases and J lost 8, with 17 bases in between. The CDR3 extends over 14 amino acids. Germline loops: CDR1 SQVTM, CDR2 ANQGSEA. DNA for the CDR3: TGCAGCGTCCGAACGGGGGGGAGGGATTCACCCCTCCACTTT. This encodes CSVRTGGRDSPLHF.

This chain links TRBV3-1 (or the pseudogene TRBV3-2) with TRBJ1-1; D is undetermined. Germline CDR1 LGHDT, CDR2 YNNKEL (reference sequence). The CDR3 has 12 amino acids. The V end lost 0 bases, the J end lost 7 bases, and 6 bases lay between the germline ends. This CDR3 reads CASSQDGSEAFF. DNA of the CDR3: TGTGCCAGCAGCCAAGATGGGAGTGAAGCTTTCTTT.

The chain recombines TRBV11-2 with TRBJ2-1, with no clear D. CDR1 and CDR2 (germline): SGHAT, FQNNGV. Deletions cut 6 bases from V and 2 bases from J, with 14 bases between. The CDR3 covers 15 residues. DNA of the CDR3: TGTGCCAGCAGTACTATGGTTCTCACCTACAATGAGCAGTTCTTC. This translates into CASSTMVLTYNEQFF.

This rearrangement joins TRBV5-6 to TRBJ2-3; possibly TRBD2 for D (5 bases). The ends were cut back, 2 bases at V and 0 bases at J, with 13 bases in the middle. Germline CDR1 and CDR2: SGHDT and YYEEEE. CDR3 length: 16 amino acids. In nucleotides, the CDR3 is TGTGCCAGCAGCTTTCTCCGGGAATCTAGCACAGATACGCAGTATTTT. It translates to CASSFLRESSTDTQYF.

This clone was found once. V gene TRBV11-3 combines with J gene TRBJ2-3; 11 bases line up with TRBD1. Germline V CDR1 and CDR2: SGHNT, YENEEA. The junction had 3 bases not matched to a gene; V was cut back by 8 bases and J by 5 bases. The CDR3 runs to 13 residues. CDR3 sequence: CASSGQGEDTQYF. As DNA, the CDR3 is TGTGCCAGCTCGGGACAGGGGGAAGATACGCAGTATTTT.

The chain couples TRBV25-1 to TRBJ1-2; no clear D gene. Germline V lookup: CDR1 MGHDK, CDR2 SYGVNS. CDR3 length: 13 residues. Trimming shortened V by 5 bases and J by 8 bases, and 15 bases separated the two germline ends. The CDR3 region has the DNA TGTGCCAGCAGTCGAGGGATGGGCAGCGGCTACACCTTC. This gives the protein CASSRGMGSGYTF.

The rearrangement links TRBV6-1 to TRBJ2-5, with D possibly TRBD1 on 6 matching bases. CDR1 and CDR2 (germline): MNHNS, SASEGT. CDR3 length: 13 amino acids. V gave up 2 bases and J gave up 6 bases, with 10 bases separating them. The CDR3 sequence is CASSEMDSQTQYF. The CDR3 DNA is TGTGCCAGCAGTGAAATGGACAGCCAGACCCAGTACTTC.